Listed below are T cell receptor beta chains from one sample, sequenced in a study of T cells expressing NK-cell markers. TCRdb processed the 5' RACE reads again and assigns one entry to each CDR3 protein, with no DNA. This repertoire includes 350,000 to 450,000 distinct CDR3 sequences. The material sequenced was blood T cells: a sorted CD56 or NKG2C T cell subset, CD4+ or CD8+ T cells, or bulk PBMC T cells (not recorded which). The receptors derive from a man between 18 and 69 years old in good health. Both conserved end residues are part of each CDR3.

V gene	J gene	CDR3 protein
TRBV4-1	TRBJ2-1	CASSHQGWNEQFF
TRBV12-3/TRBV12-4	TRBJ1-4	CASSLDPWPATNEKLFF
TRBV7-3	TRBJ1-1	CASSLLARGPGTEAFF
TRBV5-1	TRBJ1-1	CASIGGAYNTEAFF
TRBV28	TRBJ1-5	CASTFGRGQPNQPQHF
TRBV5-1	TRBJ2-7	CASSPGGGSAYEQYF
TRBV29-1	TRBJ2-5	CSVAVGRQETQYF
TRBV7-2	TRBJ2-5	CASSFGSGGAETQYF
TRBV12-3/TRBV12-4	TRBJ2-3	CASSWAGVSGGTDTQYF
TRBV5-4	TRBJ1-6	CASSRGGYNSPLHF
TRBV15	TRBJ1-5	CATSRAGAGNQPQHF
TRBV12-3/TRBV12-4	TRBJ1-1	CATSGGTEAFF
TRBV12-3/TRBV12-4	TRBJ2-6	CASSFDVGGSGANVLTF
TRBV7-9	TRBJ1-1	CASSHPRGSKGTEAFF
TRBV19	TRBJ1-1	CASSTRRITEAFF
TRBV2	TRBJ2-7	CASNRAVSYEQYF
TRBV6-1	TRBJ1-1	CASSEALLGHLNTEAFF
TRBV18	TRBJ2-5	CASLRTPQETQYF
TRBV20-1	TRBJ2-1	CSARLLAGGQIEQFF
TRBV5-1	TRBJ1-4	CASSAGQGAKLFF
TRBV20-1	TRBJ1-6	CSARPYSNSPLHF
TRBV6-4	TRBJ2-3	CASSDQGASWDTQYF
TRBV28	TRBJ2-3	CASSNSRRGESTDTQYF
TRBV19	TRBJ1-2	CASSRQGADYGYTF
TRBV30	TRBJ2-2	CAWTVRTGPGELFF
TRBV5-1	TRBJ2-1	CASSKGGNNYNEQFF
TRBV14	TRBJ2-4	CASSPIAGGLGIQYF
TRBV6-5	TRBJ2-3	CASSYRGGGPGTQYF
TRBV12-3/TRBV12-4	TRBJ2-1	CASRSGTGGINEQFF
TRBV19	TRBJ1-5	CASSITGSYQPQHF
TRBV12-3/TRBV12-4	TRBJ2-2	CASSLVPGVTGELFF
TRBV5-1	TRBJ1-4	CASKFPGGDEKLFF
TRBV11-3	TRBJ2-2	CASSLQGTSGGELFF
TRBV11-2	TRBJ2-4	CASSALLAGGRDIQYF
TRBV20-1	TRBJ1-4	CSARRNGHEKLFF
TRBV6-5	TRBJ2-7	CASSYNSASGFYEQYF
TRBV5-1	TRBJ2-1	CASSTGTSGGPKKFF
TRBV12-3/TRBV12-4	TRBJ2-1	CASTSLAGGYNEQFF
TRBV20-1	TRBJ2-5	CSAGAGTVQETQYF
TRBV7-8	TRBJ2-3	CASSLAGRTADTQYF
TRBV3-1	TRBJ2-1	CASRETVSSYNEQFF
TRBV2	TRBJ2-4	CASSGERLAKNIQYF
TRBV7-2	TRBJ2-7	CASRVDGRGPSYF
TRBV7-3	TRBJ1-2	CASSQFGNYGYTF
TRBV7-9	TRBJ1-1	CASILFSSNTEAFF
TRBV7-2	TRBJ2-3	CASSPGGGAQYF
TRBV20-1	TRBJ2-1	CSTTVYSYNEQFF
TRBV11-1	TRBJ2-7	CASSGRRGRGGVSYEQYF
TRBV12-3/TRBV12-4	TRBJ1-5	CASSPGVGSNQPQHF
TRBV4-2	TRBJ2-3	CASSQEKGRADTQYF
TRBV6-1	TRBJ2-5	CASSPTVEETQYF
TRBV6-5	TRBJ1-6	CASSYRTGVGTPLHF
TRBV5-6	TRBJ2-2	CASSPYSGVNTGELFF
TRBV9	TRBJ2-3	CATEDPEPLRSTDTQYF